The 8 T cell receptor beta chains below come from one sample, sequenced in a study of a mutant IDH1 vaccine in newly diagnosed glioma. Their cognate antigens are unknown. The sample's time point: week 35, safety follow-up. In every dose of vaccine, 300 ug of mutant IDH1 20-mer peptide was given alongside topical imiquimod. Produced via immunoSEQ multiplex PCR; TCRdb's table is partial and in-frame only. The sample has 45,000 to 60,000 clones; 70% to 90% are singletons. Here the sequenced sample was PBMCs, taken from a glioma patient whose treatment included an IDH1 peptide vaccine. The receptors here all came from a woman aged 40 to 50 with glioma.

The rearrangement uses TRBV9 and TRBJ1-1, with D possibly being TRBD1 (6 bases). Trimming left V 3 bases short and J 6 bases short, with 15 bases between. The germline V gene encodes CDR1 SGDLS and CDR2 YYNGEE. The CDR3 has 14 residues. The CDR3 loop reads CASSARGGMPEAFF. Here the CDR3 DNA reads TGTGCCAGCAGCGCCAGGGGTGGAATGCCTGAAGCTTTCTTT.

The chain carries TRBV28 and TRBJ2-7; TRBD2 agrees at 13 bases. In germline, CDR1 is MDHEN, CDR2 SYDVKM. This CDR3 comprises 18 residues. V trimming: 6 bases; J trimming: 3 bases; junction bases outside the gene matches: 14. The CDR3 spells CASSPYPGTSGIRYEQYF. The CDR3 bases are TGTGCCAGCAGCCCCTACCCCGGGACTAGCGGGATCCGCTACGAGCAGTACTTC.

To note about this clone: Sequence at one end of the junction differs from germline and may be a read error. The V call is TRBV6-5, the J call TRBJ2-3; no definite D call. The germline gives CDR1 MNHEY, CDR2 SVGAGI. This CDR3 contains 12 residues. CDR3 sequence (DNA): TGTGCCAGCAGTTCCAGCAAAGATACGCAGTATTTT. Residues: CASSSSKDTQYF.

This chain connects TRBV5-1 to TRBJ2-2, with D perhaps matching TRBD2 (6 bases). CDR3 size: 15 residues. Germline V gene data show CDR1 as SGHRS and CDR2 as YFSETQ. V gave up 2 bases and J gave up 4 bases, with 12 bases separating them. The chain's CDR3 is CASSFGGTGTGELFF. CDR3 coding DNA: TGCGCCAGCAGCTTTGGCGGGACGGGCACCGGGGAGCTGTTTTTT. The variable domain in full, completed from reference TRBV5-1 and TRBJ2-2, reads KAGVTQTPRYLIKTRGQQVTLSCSPISGHRSVSWYQQTPGQGLQFLFEYFSETQRNKGNFPGRFSGRQFSNSRSEMNVSTLELGDSALYLCASSFGGTGTGELFFGEGSRLTVL.

The CDR3: CASSPGTGSYYSNQPQHF. DNA of the CDR3: TGTGCCAGCTCACCAGGGACAGGGTCCTACTATAGCAATCAGCCCCAGCATTTT. This chain uses TRBV18 with TRBJ1-5; 9 bases match TRBD1. Germline lookup yields CDR1 KGHSH and CDR2 LQKENI. The CDR3 consists of 18 residues. V shed 2 bases, J shed 0 bases, and the junction held 8 bases outside the gene matches.

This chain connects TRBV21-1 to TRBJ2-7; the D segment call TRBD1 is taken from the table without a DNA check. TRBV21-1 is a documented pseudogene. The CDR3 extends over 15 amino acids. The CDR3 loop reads CASSKRTGTVYEQYF. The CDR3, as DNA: TGTGCCAGCAGCAAACGGACAGGGACCGTCTACGAGCAGTACTTC.

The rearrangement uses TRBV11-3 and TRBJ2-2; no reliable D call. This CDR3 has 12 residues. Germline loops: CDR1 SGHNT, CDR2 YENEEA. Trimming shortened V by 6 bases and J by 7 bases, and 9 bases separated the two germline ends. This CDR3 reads CASRGSGGELFF. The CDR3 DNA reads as TGTGCCAGCAGGGGATCGGGCGGGGAGCTGTTTTTT. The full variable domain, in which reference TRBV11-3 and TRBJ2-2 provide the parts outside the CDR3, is EAGVVQSPRYKIIEKKQPVAFWCNPISGHNTLYWYLQNLGQGPELLIRYENEEAVDDSQLPKDRFSAERLKGVDSTLKIQPAELGDSAVYLCASRGSGGELFFGEGSRLTVL.

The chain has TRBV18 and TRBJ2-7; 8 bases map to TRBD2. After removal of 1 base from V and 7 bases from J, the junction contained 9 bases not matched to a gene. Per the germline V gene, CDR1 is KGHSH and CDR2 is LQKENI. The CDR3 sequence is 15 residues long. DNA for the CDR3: TGTGCCAGCTCACCACGTCCCGGGACTAGAGGTGAGCAGTACTTC. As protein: CASSPRPGTRGEQYF.